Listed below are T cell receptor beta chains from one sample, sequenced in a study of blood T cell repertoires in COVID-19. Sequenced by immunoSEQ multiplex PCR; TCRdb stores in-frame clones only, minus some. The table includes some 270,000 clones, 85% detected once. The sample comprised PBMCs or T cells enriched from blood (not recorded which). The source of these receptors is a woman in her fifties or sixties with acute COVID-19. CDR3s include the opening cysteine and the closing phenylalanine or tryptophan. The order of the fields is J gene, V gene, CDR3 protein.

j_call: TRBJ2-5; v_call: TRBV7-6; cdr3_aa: CASSPGQVGETQYF
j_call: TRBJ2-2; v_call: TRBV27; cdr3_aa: CASSPWPGYNTGELFF
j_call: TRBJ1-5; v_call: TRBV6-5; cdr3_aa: CASSSSTRNQPQHF
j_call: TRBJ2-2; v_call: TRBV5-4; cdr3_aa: CASSFRAGGGTGELFF
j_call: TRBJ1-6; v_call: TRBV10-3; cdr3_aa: CAISRNAEASPLHF
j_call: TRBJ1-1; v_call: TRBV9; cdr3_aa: CASSVDPGWVTEAFF
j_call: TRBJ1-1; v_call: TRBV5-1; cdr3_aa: CASSSATGMNTEAFF
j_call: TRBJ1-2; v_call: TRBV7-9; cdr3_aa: CASSRLFYGYTF
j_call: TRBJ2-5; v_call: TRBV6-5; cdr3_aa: CASRPDRGRETQYF
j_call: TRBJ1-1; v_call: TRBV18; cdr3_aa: CASSPGTGATTEAFF
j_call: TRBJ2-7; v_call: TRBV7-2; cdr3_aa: CASSARRSSYEQYF
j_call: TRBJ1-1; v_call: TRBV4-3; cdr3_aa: CASSQDQSWRTEAFF
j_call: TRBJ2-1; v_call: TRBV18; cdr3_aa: CASSPARGSYNEQFF
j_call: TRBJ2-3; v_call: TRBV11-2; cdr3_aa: CASSRPPAGGRDTQYF
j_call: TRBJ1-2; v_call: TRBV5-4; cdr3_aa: CASSGNRGRPYGYTF
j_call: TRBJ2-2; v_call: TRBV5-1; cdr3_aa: CASRGDRDTGELFF
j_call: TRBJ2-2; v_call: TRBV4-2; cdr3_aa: CASSQSLSTGELFF
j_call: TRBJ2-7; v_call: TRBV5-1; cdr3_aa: CASSLLPGQGANEQYF
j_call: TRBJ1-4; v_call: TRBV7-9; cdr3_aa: CASSQTGVNEKLFF
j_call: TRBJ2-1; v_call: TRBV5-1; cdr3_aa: CASSLEGALSYNEQFF
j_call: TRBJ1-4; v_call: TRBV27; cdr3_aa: CASSLYPGKLFF
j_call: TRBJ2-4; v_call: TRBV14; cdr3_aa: CASSQTTGGIQYF
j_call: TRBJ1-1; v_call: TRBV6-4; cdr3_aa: CASSVAEDTEAFF
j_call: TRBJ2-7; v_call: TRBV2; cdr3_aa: CASSVGSYEQYF
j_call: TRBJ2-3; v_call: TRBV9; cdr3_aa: CASSVWGGTDTQYF
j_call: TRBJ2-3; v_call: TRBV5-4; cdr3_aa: CASSLVPAGGPSRTDTQYF
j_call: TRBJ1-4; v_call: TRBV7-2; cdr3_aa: CASSSPGRSNEKLFF
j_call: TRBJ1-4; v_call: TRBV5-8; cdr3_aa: CASSGGRRGDEKLFF
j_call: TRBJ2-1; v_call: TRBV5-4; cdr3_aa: CASSSRDRVFNEQFF
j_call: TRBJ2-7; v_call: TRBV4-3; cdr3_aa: CASSPAGTGFYEQYF
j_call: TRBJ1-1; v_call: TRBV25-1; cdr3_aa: CASSELDRLNTEAFF
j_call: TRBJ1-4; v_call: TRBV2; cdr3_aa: CASSRREGNREKLFF
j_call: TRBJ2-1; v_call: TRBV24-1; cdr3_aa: CATSDSGLVNEQFF
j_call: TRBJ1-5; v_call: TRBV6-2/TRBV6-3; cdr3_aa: CASSFTSYQPQHF
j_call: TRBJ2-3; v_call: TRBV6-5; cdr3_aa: CASMTGSDTQYF
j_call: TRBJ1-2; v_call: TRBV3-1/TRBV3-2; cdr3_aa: CASSQGQGWANGYTF
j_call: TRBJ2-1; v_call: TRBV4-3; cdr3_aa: CASSQGHLYNEQFF